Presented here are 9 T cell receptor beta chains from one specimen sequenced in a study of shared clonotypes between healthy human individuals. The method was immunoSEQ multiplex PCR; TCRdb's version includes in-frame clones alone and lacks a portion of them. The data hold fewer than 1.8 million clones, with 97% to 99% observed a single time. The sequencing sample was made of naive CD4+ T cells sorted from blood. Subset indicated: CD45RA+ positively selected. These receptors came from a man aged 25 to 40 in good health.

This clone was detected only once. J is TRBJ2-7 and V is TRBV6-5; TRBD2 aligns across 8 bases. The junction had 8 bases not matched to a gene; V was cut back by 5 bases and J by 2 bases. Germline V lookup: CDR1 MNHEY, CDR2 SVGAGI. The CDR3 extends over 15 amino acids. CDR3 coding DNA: TGTGCCAGCAGTGGACGCCGGGGGGGGACCTACGAGCAGTACTTC. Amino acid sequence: CASSGRRGGTYEQYF.

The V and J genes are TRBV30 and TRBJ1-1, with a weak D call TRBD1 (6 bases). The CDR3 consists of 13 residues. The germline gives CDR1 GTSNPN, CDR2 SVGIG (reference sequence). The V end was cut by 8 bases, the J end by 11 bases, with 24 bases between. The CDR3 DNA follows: TGTGCCGGAGACCGGGACACAGTATTTGGGGCTTTCTTT. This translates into CAGDRDTVFGAFF. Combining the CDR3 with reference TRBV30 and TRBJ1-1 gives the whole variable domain SQTIHQWPATLVQPVGSPLSLECTVEGTSNPNLYWYRQAAGRGLQLLFYSVGIGQISSEVPQNLSASRPQDRQFILSSKKLLLSDSGFYLCAGDRDTVFGAFFGQGTRLTVV.

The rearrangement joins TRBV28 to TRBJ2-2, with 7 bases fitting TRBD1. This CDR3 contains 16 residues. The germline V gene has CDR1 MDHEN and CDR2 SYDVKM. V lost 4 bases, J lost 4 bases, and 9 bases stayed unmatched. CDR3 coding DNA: TGTGCCAGCAGTTCTCGACAGGGTTTTTTCACCGGGGAGCTGTTTTTT. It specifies CASSSRQGFFTGELFF.

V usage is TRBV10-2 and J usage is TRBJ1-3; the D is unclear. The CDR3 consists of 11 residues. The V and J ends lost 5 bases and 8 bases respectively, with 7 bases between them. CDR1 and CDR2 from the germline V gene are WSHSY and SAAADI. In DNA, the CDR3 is TGCGCCAGCAGTATTCTTGACACCATATATTTT. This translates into CASSILDTIYF.

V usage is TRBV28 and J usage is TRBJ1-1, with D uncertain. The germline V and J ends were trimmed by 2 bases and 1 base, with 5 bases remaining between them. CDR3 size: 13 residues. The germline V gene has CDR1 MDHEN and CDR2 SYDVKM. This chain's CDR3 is CASSLQRNTEAFF. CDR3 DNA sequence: TGTGCCAGCAGTTTACAGAGGAACACTGAAGCTTTCTTT. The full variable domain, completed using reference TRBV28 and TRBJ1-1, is DVKVTQSSRYLVKRTGEKVFLECVQDMDHENMFWYRQDPGLGLRLIYFSYDVKMKEKGDIPEGYSVSREKKERFSLILESASTNQTSMYLCASSLQRNTEAFFGQGTRLTVV.

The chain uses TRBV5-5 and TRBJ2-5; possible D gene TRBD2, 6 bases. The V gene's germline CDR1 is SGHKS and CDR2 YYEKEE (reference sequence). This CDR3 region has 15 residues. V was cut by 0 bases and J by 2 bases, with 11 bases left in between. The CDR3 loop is CASSLADGGQETQYF. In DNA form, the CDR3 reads TGTGCCAGCAGCTTGGCGGACGGGGGACAAGAGACCCAGTACTTC. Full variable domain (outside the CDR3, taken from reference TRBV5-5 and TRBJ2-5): DAGVTQSPTHLIKTRGQQVTLRCSPISGHKSVSWYQQVLGQGPQFIFQYYEKEERGRGNFPDRFSARQFPNYSSELNVNALLLGDSALYLCASSLADGGQETQYFGPGTRLLVL.

The CDR3 DNA reads TGTGCCAGCAGCTTAGAGACAGGGGGAATGGGGTTGACTTCTCAGCCCCAGCATTTT. Protein product: CASSLETGGMGLTSQPQHF. The chain is built from TRBV11-2 and TRBJ1-5; 9 nucleotides match TRBD1. V lost 0 bases to trimming and J lost 6 bases; unmatched junction nucleotides: 15. From germline, CDR1 is SGHAT and CDR2 FQNNGV. The CDR3 runs 19 residues.

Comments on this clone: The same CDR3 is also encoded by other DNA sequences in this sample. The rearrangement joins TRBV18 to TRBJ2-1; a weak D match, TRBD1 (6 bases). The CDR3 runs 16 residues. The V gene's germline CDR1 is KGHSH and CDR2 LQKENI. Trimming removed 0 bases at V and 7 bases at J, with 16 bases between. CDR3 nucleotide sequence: TGTGCCAGCTCACCACCCCTTGCAGGGGCGCGAAATGAGCAGTTCTTC. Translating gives CASSPPLAGARNEQFF.

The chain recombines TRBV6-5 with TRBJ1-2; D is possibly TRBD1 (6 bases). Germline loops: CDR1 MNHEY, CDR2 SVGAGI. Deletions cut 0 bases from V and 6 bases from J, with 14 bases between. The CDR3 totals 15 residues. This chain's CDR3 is CASSYSQGHGHGYTF. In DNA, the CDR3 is TGTGCCAGCAGTTACTCCCAGGGGCACGGCCATGGCTACACCTTC.